These 13 T cell receptor beta chains were all obtained from the same sample, sequenced in a study of T cell responses to AZD1222 COVID-19 vaccine. Generated by immunoSEQ multiplex PCR, the TCRdb table keeps only in-frame clones and is missing some. This table holds fewer than 120,000 clones, about 88% found once. The source material was peripheral blood, sampled on day 0 of AZD1222 vaccination. These receptors all stem from an adult in good health.

V and J are TRBV7-2 and TRBJ2-4; tentative D call: TRBD1 (5 bases). CDR1 and CDR2 (germline): SGHTA, FQGNSA. The CDR3 length is 15 residues. Trimming stripped 6 bases from V and 7 bases from J, with 19 bases between. The CDR3 loop is CASRKTYRTYNIQYF. The CDR3 DNA reads as TGTGCCAGCAGAAAAACATACAGGACGTATAACATTCAGTACTTC.

This clone was detected a few times. The chain couples TRBV5-1 to TRBJ1-2, with TRBD1 as a possible D gene (6 bases). Deletions cut 4 bases from V and 5 bases from J, with 15 bases between. The CDR3 has 14 residues. In germline, CDR1 is SGHRS, CDR2 YFSETQ. The CDR3 protein is CASSDTQGNYGYTF. The CDR3 nucleotides are TGCGCCAGCAGCGATACGCAGGGGAATTATGGCTACACCTTC.

The CDR3 region has the DNA TGTGCCAGCAGCTTACAGAACGAGCAGTACTTC. Its protein is CASSLQNEQYF. V and J are TRBV7-9 and TRBJ2-7; no firm D call. CDR3 length: 11 amino acids. Germline CDR1 is SEHNR and CDR2 is FQNEAQ (reference sequence). V lost 2 bases and J lost 5, with 4 bases in between.

This chain connects TRBV3-1 (or the pseudogene TRBV3-2) to TRBJ2-7; D gene unclear. Trimming removed 4 bases at V and 4 bases at J, with 8 bases between. This CDR3 comprises 12 residues. CDR1 and CDR2 (germline): LGHDT, YNNKEL (reference sequence). The CDR3 spells CASSLLDYEQYF. The CDR3 nucleotides read TGTGCCAGCAGCCTTCTAGATTACGAGCAGTACTTC.

The chain links TRBV29-1 to TRBJ2-5; 11 bases are a match to TRBD1. The germline V gene has CDR1 SQVTM and CDR2 ANQGSEA. The CDR3 has 14 amino acids. The ends lost 5 bases at V and 5 bases at J; junction bases unmatched: 7. CDR3: CSVLGQGVWETQYF. CDR3 sequence (DNA): TGCAGCGTTCTGGGACAGGGGGTTTGGGAGACCCAGTACTTC. Full variable domain (outside the CDR3, taken from reference TRBV29-1 and TRBJ2-5): SAVISQKPSRDICQRGTSLTIQCQVDSQVTMMFWYRQQPGQSLTLIATANQGSEATYESGFVIDKFPISRPNLTFSTLTVSNMSPEDSSIYLCSVLGQGVWETQYFGPGTRLLVL.

This rearrangement joins TRBV18 to TRBJ2-6, with TRBD2 as a possible D gene (7 bases). The CDR3 has 17 amino acids. The V end lost 3 bases, the J end lost 2 bases, and 14 bases lay between the germline ends. From germline, CDR1 is KGHSH and CDR2 LQKENI. The CDR3 spells CASSPGGGLAGANVLTF. The CDR3 nucleotides read TGTGCCAGCTCACCGGGAGGGGGGCTGGCTGGGGCCAACGTCCTGACTTTC.

The V and J genes are TRBV7-8 and TRBJ1-1; tentatively, D is TRBD1 (6 bases). This CDR3 contains 16 residues. Germline assignment: CDR1 SGHVS and CDR2 FQNEAQ. V lost 5 bases to trimming and J lost 1 base, with 17 bases between them. The DNA for the CDR3 is TGTGCCAGCAGCCTCGGCGCGGGGGCTACGAACACTGAAGCTTTCTTT. Protein: CASSLGAGATNTEAFF. The whole variable domain, filled in from reference TRBV7-8 and TRBJ1-1, reads GAGVSQSPRYKVAKRGQDVALRCDPISGHVSLFWYQQALGQGPEFLTYFQNEAQLDKSGLPSDRFFAERPEGSVSTLKIQRTQQEDSAVYLCASSLGAGATNTEAFFGQGTRLTVV.

The chain links TRBV6-6 to TRBJ1-5; no reliable D call. Germline CDR1 MNHNY, CDR2 SVGAGI (reference sequence). V shed 5 bases and J shed 3 bases, with 23 bases lying between them. The CDR3 has 18 amino acids. The CDR3 loop is CASSPLGERGLYNQPQHF. CDR3 in DNA: TGTGCCAGCAGTCCACTCGGAGAGCGGGGTTTGTACAATCAGCCCCAGCATTTT.

The rearrangement links TRBV30 to TRBJ2-7; D perhaps matches TRBD1 (5 bases). Germline V gene data show CDR1 as GTSNPN and CDR2 as SVGIG (reference sequence). The V and J ends lost 3 bases and 0 bases respectively, with 18 bases between them. The CDR3 contains 16 residues. The CDR3 spells CAWRSTRTRSSYEQYF. The CDR3 nucleotides are TGTGCCTGGAGGTCCACCCGGACACGGAGCTCCTACGAGCAGTACTTC.

The V and J genes are TRBV19 and TRBJ2-5; 9 bases are shared with TRBD1. CDR1 is LNHDA and CDR2 is SQIVND in the germline V gene (reference sequence). The CDR3 consists of 15 residues. Losses at the gene ends were 3 bases for V and 7 bases for J; bases not matched to a gene: 9. The CDR3 region is CASSMVVGQGGTQYF. The CDR3 DNA is TGTGCCAGTAGTATGGTCGTGGGACAGGGTGGGACCCAGTACTTC.

The V gene is TRBV28, the J gene TRBJ2-1; TRBD2 matches 7 bases. Looked up from germline, CDR1 is MDHEN and CDR2 is SYDVKM. The CDR3 contains 16 residues. After removal of 5 bases from V and 5 bases from J, the junction contained 12 bases not matched to a gene. The CDR3 here is CASSLEREKPHNEQFF. CDR3 bases: TGTGCCAGCAGTCTAGAGCGGGAAAAACCGCACAATGAGCAGTTCTTC.

This chain connects TRBV24-1 to TRBJ2-3, with TRBD2 matching 8 bases. The CDR3 is 19 residues long. With 2 bases clipped from V and 6 bases from J, the junction kept 18 bases outside the gene matches. Germline CDR1 KGHDR, CDR2 SFDVKD. The CDR3 DNA follows: TGTGCCACCAGTGATTCCCTGGGGGAAGCGGGGGAAGATGGGGATACGCAGTATTTT. This sequence encodes CATSDSLGEAGEDGDTQYF.

This chain connects TRBV7-9 to TRBJ1-2, with D possibly matching TRBD1 (6 bases). This CDR3 is 14 amino acids long. Germline CDR1 and CDR2: SEHNR and FQNEAQ (reference sequence). V shed 4 bases and J shed 1 base, with 10 bases lying between them. Here the CDR3 reads CASSSTGVNYGYTF. CDR3 DNA sequence: TGTGCCAGCAGCTCGACAGGTGTTAACTATGGCTACACCTTC.